The 9 T cell receptor beta chains in this list originate from one sample, sequenced in a study of neurological immune-mediated disorders. TCRdb reprocessed the 5' RACE reads with MiXCR, giving one entry per CDR3 protein. The table has more than 75,000 distinct CDR3 sequences, 10% seen once. Sequencing was performed on PBMCs. Receptors were obtained from a man in his forties in good health.

This clonotype rates as medium-sized (0.01 to 0.1%). The genes are TRBV20-1 and TRBJ2-7; 7 nucleotides line up with TRBD1. There are 14 residues in the CDR3. Trimming removed 0 bases from V and 2 bases from J; junction bases left unmatched: 4. The germline V gene encodes CDR1 DFQATT and CDR2 SNEGSKA (reference sequence). The CDR3 is CSARDSGTAYEQYF. The CDR3 DNA follows: TGCAGTGCTAGAGATTCCGGGACAGCCTACGAGCAGTACTTC.

In this sample, this clonotype turned up many times. J is TRBJ2-1 and V is TRBV7-2, with D unresolved. The V gene lost 1 base and the J gene lost 4 bases, with 14 bases spanning the gap. The CDR3 sequence is 16 residues long. CDR1 is SGHTA and CDR2 is FQGNSA in the germline V gene. The CDR3 is CASSLDKSSFYNEQFF. The CDR3 DNA reads TGTGCCAGCAGCTTAGATAAGTCTAGTTTTTACAATGAGCAGTTCTTC.

This clonotype was observed many times. The chain is built from TRBV6-6 and TRBJ2-3; the D gene is possibly TRBD2 (6 bases). V lost 1 base and J lost 0, with 8 bases in between. Germline V gives CDR1 MNHNY, CDR2 SVGAGI (reference sequence). The CDR3 has 15 residues. This chain's CDR3 is CASSYLRESTDTQYF. The CDR3, as DNA: TGTGCCAGCAGTTACTTACGGGAGAGCACAGATACGCAGTATTTT.

In the case of this clonotype: With a much larger clone just one base away, this may be a read error. The chain carries TRBV3-1 and TRBJ2-5; D remains unclear. CDR1 is LGHDT and CDR2 is YNNKEL in the germline V gene (reference sequence). This CDR3 spans 12 amino acids. The CDR3 sequence: CASSHLQGTQYF. CDR3 sequence (DNA): TGTGCCAGCAGCCACCTGCAAGGGACCCAGTACTTC.

This clonotype was seen once. A read error is possible here, since a much larger clone lies one base away. The genes are TRBV20-1 and TRBJ1-1; D ambiguous. This CDR3 is 13 amino acids long. V shed 0 bases and J shed 4 bases, with 9 bases lying between them. Germline values: CDR1 DFQATT, CDR2 SNEGSKA (reference sequence). The CDR3 reads CSARDNMVTEAFF. CDR3 nucleotides: TGCAGTGCTAGAGATAACATGGTCACTGAAGCTTTCTTT.

This clonotype was observed at least ten times. The chain uses TRBV27 and TRBJ1-4; D gene ambiguous. The ends were cut back, 5 bases at V and 0 bases at J, with 16 bases in the middle. CDR3 size: 17 residues. In germline, CDR1 is MNHEY, CDR2 SMNVEV (reference sequence). The DNA for the CDR3 is TGTGCCAGCAGTCCCCAGGAACATGCCACAACTAATGAAAAACTGTTTTTT. It specifies CASSPQEHATTNEKLFF.

This clonotype occurred many times. The chain recombines TRBV7-9 with TRBJ1-1; TRBD1 aligns across 8 bases. The germline V gene encodes CDR1 SEHNR and CDR2 FQNEAQ (reference sequence). V was clipped by 10 bases and J by 1 base; unmatched bases: 8. The CDR3 extends over 14 amino acids. The CDR3: CATTTGAANTEAFF. The CDR3 DNA sequence: TGTGCCACCACGACAGGGGCGGCGAACACTGAAGCTTTCTTT.

The chain joins TRBV19 to TRBJ1-4; 10 bases agree with TRBD1. The CDR3 consists of 14 residues. V was pared by 8 bases and J by 5 bases, with 5 bases of the junction left unmatched. CDR1 is LNHDA, CDR2 SQIVND, per germline (reference sequence). The CDR3 region has the DNA TGTGCCAGTCAACCGGGACAGGGGAATGAAAAACTGTTTTTT. It translates to CASQPGQGNEKLFF.

This clonotype came up a few times. The chain combines TRBV5-1 with TRBJ2-5; 15 nucleotides align to TRBD2. Germline CDR1 SGHRS, CDR2 YFSETQ. The length of the CDR3 is 16 residues. Trimming took 4 bases from V and 4 from J; bases not matched to a gene: 5. The CDR3 region has the DNA TGCGCCAGCAGCCGAGGACTAGCGGGGGGGGTAGAGACCCAGTACTTC. It specifies CASSRGLAGGVETQYF.